This TCR beta chain was obtained from a study of cytomegalovirus exposure and HLA in healthy donors. Whole-study context: Previous work identified 120 million or so unique TCR beta sequences from some 170 million T cells.

Whole-study findings and limits: Likely technical artifact: a cluster of highly shared sequence variants. Beyond CMV serostatus, there was no information to go on about immune exposure. The listing of 150 to 200 TCR beta chains classed them as cytomegalovirus-associated.

Turning to this clone: Antigen specificity is unknown.

The PCR made use of 60 Vbeta and 13 Jbeta primers. This table comes from immunoSEQ multiplex PCR, and its TCRdb copy is limited to in-frame clones, with some not included. The table for this sample gives about 160,000 clones. The germline CDR1 and CDR2 sequences are MNHEY and SVGAGI. Trimming cost V 4 bases and J 6 bases, with 15 bases left between them. The CDR3 contains 14 residues. The TCR originated in a woman in her fifties or sixties in good health and CMV-seronegative. The chain has TRBV6-5 and TRBJ2-5; D is possibly TRBD2 (5 bases). Sequencing input: PBMCs. The CDR3 spells CASSSPSGGQTQYF. Here the CDR3 DNA reads TGTGCCAGCAGTTCCCCTTCCGGAGGCCAGACCCAGTACTTC.